This T cell receptor (beta chain) was retrieved from a study of Ad26.COV2.S vaccination and SARS-CoV-2 variants. Study-wide background: The donor participated in the COV1001 trial, in its Ad26.COV2.S arm.

V was cut by 6 bases and J by 3 bases, with 21 bases left in between. The germline CDR1 and CDR2 sequences are LNHDA and SQIVND (reference sequence). The length of the CDR3 is 16 residues. The treatment denotes: 15 to 20 received Ad26.COV2.S at low or high dose, single or two shots; roughly five received placebo; per-sample allocation not given. Sampling took place 63 days after the first vaccine or placebo injection. Only in-frame clones appear in the TCRdb table, and some are missing; sequencing was by immunoSEQ multiplex PCR. The repertoire holds hundreds of thousands of clones, with 87% as singletons.

The V and J genes are TRBV19 and TRBJ2-7; D may be TRBD1 or TRBD2 (8 bases each). Sample: peripheral blood, taken in a trial of Ad26.COV2.S vaccine versus placebo. The receptor comes from a person aged 18-65 years who received the Ad26.COV2.S COVID-19 vaccine or a placebo. This CDR3 reads CASSPQGAGGRYEQYF. The CDR3 DNA reads TGTGCCAGTAGCCCCCAGGGGGCGGGGGGCCGCTACGAGCAGTACTTC.